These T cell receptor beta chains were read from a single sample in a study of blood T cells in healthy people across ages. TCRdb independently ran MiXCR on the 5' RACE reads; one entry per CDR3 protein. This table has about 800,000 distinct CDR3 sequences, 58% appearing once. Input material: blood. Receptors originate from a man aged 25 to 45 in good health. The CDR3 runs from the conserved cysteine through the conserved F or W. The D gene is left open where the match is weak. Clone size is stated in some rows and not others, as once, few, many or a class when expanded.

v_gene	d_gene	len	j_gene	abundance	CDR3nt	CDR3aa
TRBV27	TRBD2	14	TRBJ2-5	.	TGTGCCAGCAGGAGCGGGGGGATCCAAGAGACCCAGTACTTC	CASRSGGIQETQYF
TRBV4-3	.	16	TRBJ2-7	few	TGCGCCAGCAGCCGGACAGAAGAATCTGCCGACTACGAGCAGTACTTC	CASSRTEESADYEQYF
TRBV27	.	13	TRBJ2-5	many	TGTGCCAGCAGTACTTTCGATGCGGAGACCCAGTACTTC	CASSTFDAETQYF
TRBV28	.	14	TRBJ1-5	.	TGTGCCAGCAGCCAAACAGGGTCGGAGCAGCCCCAGCATTTT	CASSQTGSEQPQHF
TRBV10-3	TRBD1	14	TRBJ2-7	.	TGTGCCATCCGGGAGACAGGGGCTGCGAACGAGCAGTACTTC	CAIRETGAANEQYF
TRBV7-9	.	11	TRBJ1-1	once	TGTGCCAGCCAACAAGGGACTGAAGCTTTCTTT	CASQQGTEAFF
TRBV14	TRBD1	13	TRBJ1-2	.	TGTGCCAGCAGCCAGACAGGGGGCTATGGCTACACCTTC	CASSQTGGYGYTF
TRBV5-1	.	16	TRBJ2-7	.	TGCGCCAGCAGCTTGGGCCCGGGCCCAGGACCTTACGAGCAGTACTTC	CASSLGPGPGPYEQYF
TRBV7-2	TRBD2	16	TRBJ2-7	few	TGTGCCAGCAGCGCGGGACTAGCGGGAGAATATTACGAGCAGTACTTC	CASSAGLAGEYYEQYF
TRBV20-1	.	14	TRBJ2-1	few	TGCAGTGCTAGCCCGGGATCGGTCTACAATGAGCAGTTCTTC	CSASPGSVYNEQFF
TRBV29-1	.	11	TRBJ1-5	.	TGCATCGTTGGGGACAATCAGCCCCAGCATTTT	CIVGDNQPQHF
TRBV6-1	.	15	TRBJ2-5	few	TGTGCCAGCAGTGTTGGGATCTATAATCAAGAGACCCAGTACTTC	CASSVGIYNQETQYF
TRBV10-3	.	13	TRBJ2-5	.	TGTGCCATCAGTGACCACGGCCCTGCAACCCAGTACTTC	CAISDHGPATQYF
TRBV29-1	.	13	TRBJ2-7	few	TGCAGCGTTGAAGGCCCCGGGGGCTACGAGCAGTACTTC	CSVEGPGGYEQYF
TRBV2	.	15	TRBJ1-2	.	TGTGCCAGAGGGACGGAAATCCACCCTTCGCATGGCTACACCTTC	CARGTEIHPSHGYTF
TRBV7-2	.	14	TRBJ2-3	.	TGTGCCAGCAGGTTTGACCTCGACACAGATACGCAGTATTTT	CASRFDLDTDTQYF